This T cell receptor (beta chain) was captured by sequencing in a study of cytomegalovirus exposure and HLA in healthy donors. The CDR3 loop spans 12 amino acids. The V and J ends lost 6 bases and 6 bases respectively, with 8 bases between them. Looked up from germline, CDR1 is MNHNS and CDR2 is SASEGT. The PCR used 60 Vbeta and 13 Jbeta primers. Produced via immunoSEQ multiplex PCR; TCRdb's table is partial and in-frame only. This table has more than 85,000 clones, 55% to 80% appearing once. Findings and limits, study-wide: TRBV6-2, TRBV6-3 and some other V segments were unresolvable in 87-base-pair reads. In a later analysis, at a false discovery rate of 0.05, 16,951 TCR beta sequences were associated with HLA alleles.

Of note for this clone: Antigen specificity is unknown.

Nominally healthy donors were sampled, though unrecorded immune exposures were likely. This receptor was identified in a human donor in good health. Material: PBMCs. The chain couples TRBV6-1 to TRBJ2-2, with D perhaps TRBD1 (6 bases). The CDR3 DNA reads TGTGCCAGCAGGCGACAGGCCGGGGAGCTGTTTTTT. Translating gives CASRRQAGELFF.